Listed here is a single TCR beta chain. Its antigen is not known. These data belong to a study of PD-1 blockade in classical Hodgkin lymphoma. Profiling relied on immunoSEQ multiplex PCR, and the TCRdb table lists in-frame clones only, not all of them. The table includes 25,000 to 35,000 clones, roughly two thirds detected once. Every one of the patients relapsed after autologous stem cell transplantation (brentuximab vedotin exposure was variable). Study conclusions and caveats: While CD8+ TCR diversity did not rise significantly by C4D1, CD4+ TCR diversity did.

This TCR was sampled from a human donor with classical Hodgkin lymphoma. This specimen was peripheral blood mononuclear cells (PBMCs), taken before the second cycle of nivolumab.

The CDR3 loop reads CASSLAHSSYNEQFF. The CDR3 DNA reads as TGTGCCAGCAGCTTAGCCCATAGCTCCTACAATGAGCAGTTCTTC. The chain recombines TRBV7-6 with TRBJ2-1, with unresolved D. The V end lost 0 bases, the J end lost 0 bases, and 6 bases lay between the germline ends. Germline V CDR1 and CDR2: SGHVS, FNYEAQ. The length of the CDR3 is 15 residues.